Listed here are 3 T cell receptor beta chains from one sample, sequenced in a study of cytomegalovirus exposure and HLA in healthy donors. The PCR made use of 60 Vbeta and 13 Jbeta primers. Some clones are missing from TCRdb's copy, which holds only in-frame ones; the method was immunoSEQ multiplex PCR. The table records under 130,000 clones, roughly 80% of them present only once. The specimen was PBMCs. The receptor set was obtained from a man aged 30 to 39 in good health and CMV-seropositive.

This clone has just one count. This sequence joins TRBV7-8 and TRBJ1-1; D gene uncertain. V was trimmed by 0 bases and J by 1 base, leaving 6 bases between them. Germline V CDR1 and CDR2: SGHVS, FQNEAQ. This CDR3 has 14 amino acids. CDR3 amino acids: CASSLARANTEAFF. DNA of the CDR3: TGTGCCAGCAGCTTAGCGCGAGCGAACACTGAAGCTTTCTTT.

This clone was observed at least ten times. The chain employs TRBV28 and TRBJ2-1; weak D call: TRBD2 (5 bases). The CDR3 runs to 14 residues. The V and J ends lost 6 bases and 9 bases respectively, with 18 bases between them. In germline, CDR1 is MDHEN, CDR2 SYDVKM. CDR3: CASRAGGTRTEQFF. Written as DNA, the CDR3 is TGTGCCAGCAGGGCTGGAGGCACTCGTACTGAGCAGTTCTTC.

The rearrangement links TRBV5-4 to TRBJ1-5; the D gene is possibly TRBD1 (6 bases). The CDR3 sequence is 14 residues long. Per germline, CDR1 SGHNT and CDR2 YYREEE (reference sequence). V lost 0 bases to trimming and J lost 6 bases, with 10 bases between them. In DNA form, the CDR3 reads TGTGCCAGCAGCTTGGCAGGGGATTCTCAGCCCCAGCATTTT. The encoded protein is CASSLAGDSQPQHF.